This TCR beta chain comes out of a study of cytomegalovirus exposure and HLA in healthy donors. PCR amplification relied on 60 Vbeta primers (plus 13 Jbeta primers). The protocol was immunoSEQ multiplex PCR, while the TCRdb copy is restricted to in-frame clones and leaves out a portion. The table shows about 160,000 clones, with 70% to 85% occurring only once. This clone has only one observation. Germline V lookup: CDR1 MNHEY, CDR2 SVGAGI. V lost 2 bases, J lost 3 bases, and 5 bases stayed unmatched. The CDR3 is 16 amino acids. This chain links TRBV6-5 with TRBJ1-2; 11 bases map to TRBD1. The receptor comes from a man in his forties in good health and CMV-seronegative. Sequencing used PBMCs. The CDR3 region is CASSYVRTGGHYGYTF. CDR3 DNA: TGTGCCAGCAGTTACGTACGGACAGGGGGCCACTATGGCTACACCTTC.